The sequence of this T cell receptor beta chain was determined in a study of T cells after posttransplantation cyclophosphamide. This clone was seen only a few times. Its cognate antigen is unknown. This table comes from immunoSEQ multiplex PCR, and its TCRdb copy is limited to in-frame clones, with some not included. The sample consists of approximately 29,000 clones, 86% of them appearing once. On the day of bone marrow donation, the related graft donor provided peripheral blood. CDR3 length: 13 amino acids. Deletions cut 11 bases from V and 4 bases from J, with 17 bases between. The V gene's germline CDR1 is MDHEN and CDR2 SYDVKM. General study results and limits: Blood and skin or GI T cell repertoires showed limited TRB overlap.

This rearrangement joins TRBV28 to TRBJ1-1, with D possibly being TRBD1 (6 bases). The receptor was derived from a middle-aged man. Sequenced input: PBMCs. Written as DNA, the CDR3 is TGTGCCTCGAGGGGGGGCCAAGGCACTGAAGCTTTCTTT. Amino acid sequence: CASRGGQGTEAFF.